This T cell receptor (beta chain) came from a study of T cell repertoires and HLA-DP antigens. Study-wide points: The CD4+ repertoire was not split into naive and memory.

Untouched CD4+ T cells were isolated by negative selection, averaging about 98% purity. CD4+ T cells were isolated untouched, approximately 98% pure. The CDR3 runs 15 residues. Germline values: CDR1 SNHLY, CDR2 FYNNEI. The germline V and J ends were trimmed by 2 bases and 7 bases, with 12 bases remaining between them. In the case of this clone: Its specificity is unknown.

Pre-culture CD4+ samples were sequenced deeply, targeting more than 150,000 T cell genomes. Sequenced by immunoSEQ multiplex PCR; TCRdb stores in-frame clones only, minus some. The table lists some 110,000 clones, about 91% of them singletons. Input material: CD4+ T cells from PBMCs. The clonotype comes from a young woman in good health and CMV-seronegative. The chain carries TRBV2 and TRBJ1-6; possible D gene TRBD1, 5 bases. CDR3 sequence (DNA): TGTGCCAGCAGTGAATGGCAGGGAGCGAATTCACCCCTCCACTTT. Translated, it gives CASSEWQGANSPLHF.